These 32 T cell receptor beta chains were all obtained from the same sample, sequenced in a study of blood T cell repertoires in COVID-19. The assay was immunoSEQ multiplex PCR, and TCRdb's table has in-frame clones only and misses some. The sample holds approximately 240,000 clones, 85% seen once. The sequencing sample was made of peripheral blood. The origin of the receptors is a woman aged 60 to 75 with active or convalescent COVID-19.

This chain connects TRBV6-4 to TRBJ2-2, with TRBD2 matching over 11 bases. Germline V CDR1 and CDR2: MRHNA, SNTAGT. The CDR3 sequence is 18 residues long. With 0 bases clipped from V and 10 bases from J, the junction kept 13 bases outside the gene matches. CDR3 DNA: TGTGCCAGCAGTGACTCGAGTTCACTAGCGGGGGCCCCCGCGGAGCTGTTTTTT. This codes for CASSDSSSLAGAPAELFF.

This clone was recorded a few times. The CDR3 DNA reads TGTGCCAGCAGGAGAACGGGACAGGGGAATTCACCCCTCCACTTT. It specifies CASRRTGQGNSPLHF. The gene calls are TRBV11-2 and TRBJ1-6; 10 bases agree with TRBD1. Germline lookup yields CDR1 SGHAT and CDR2 FQNNGV. The V segment lost 6 bases and the J segment 7 bases; nucleotides outside the gene matches: 6. The CDR3 consists of 15 residues.

The V gene is TRBV28, the J gene TRBJ2-7; possible D gene TRBD2, 6 bases. V lost 5 bases, J lost 2 bases, and 13 bases lay in between. CDR1 is MDHEN and CDR2 is SYDVKM in the germline V gene. The CDR3 sequence is 14 residues long. The CDR3 DNA reads as TGTGCCAGCAGTGGAGGGGACCATCCCTACGAGCAGTACGTC. Protein: CASSGGDHPYEQYV.

This clone has more than one count but fewer than ten. The V gene is TRBV11-2, the J gene TRBJ2-2; TRBD1 agrees at 8 bases. Per germline, CDR1 SGHAT and CDR2 FQNNGV. Germline trimming cut 7 bases from V and 5 bases from J; bases unmatched to any gene: 6. This CDR3 is built from 14 residues. The CDR3 DNA follows: TGTGCCAGCAACCTACAGGGGGTGACCGGGGAGCTGTTTTTT. Translated, it gives CASNLQGVTGELFF.

V and J are TRBV19 and TRBJ1-5; TRBD1 is a possible D gene (6 bases). The V end was cut by 1 base, the J end by 0 bases, with 13 bases between. CDR1 LNHDA and CDR2 SQIVND come from the germline V gene (reference sequence). CDR3 size: 17 residues. The CDR3 DNA is TGTGCCAGTAGTATAGGGGCAGGGGATTATAGCAATCAGCCCCAGCATTTT. As protein: CASSIGAGDYSNQPQHF.

This chain links TRBV19 with TRBJ2-7, with 7 bases fitting TRBD1. CDR3 length equals 13 residues. Trimming cost V 8 bases and J 1 base; bases outside gene matches: 5. Germline CDR1 LNHDA, CDR2 SQIVND (reference sequence). Here the CDR3 DNA reads TGTGCCAGTCGGGTGACAGGGTCCTACGAGCAGTACTTC. It specifies CASRVTGSYEQYF.

The V gene is TRBV7-2, the J gene TRBJ1-1; TRBD1 agrees at 7 bases. Germline V CDR1 and CDR2: SGHTA, FQGNSA. The CDR3 has 15 amino acids. Losses at the gene ends were 5 bases for V and 2 bases for J; bases not matched to a gene: 8. CDR3 DNA: TGTGCCAGCAGCGCCGCGGGACAGTTAAACACTGAAGCTTTCTTT. It specifies CASSAAGQLNTEAFF.

The genes are TRBV10-1 and TRBJ1-6; the D gene is possibly TRBD1 (6 bases). Germline V CDR1 and CDR2: WNHNN, SYGVQD (reference sequence). The CDR3 consists of 13 residues. V was trimmed by 4 bases and J by 7 bases, leaving 8 bases between them. CDR3 in DNA: TGCGCCAGCAGTGCAGGGGTAAATTCACCCCTCCACTTT. Protein: CASSAGVNSPLHF.

This clone was picked up one time. The chain recombines TRBV6-2 or TRBV6-3 with TRBJ1-5; 7 bases map to TRBD1. Per germline, CDR1 MNHEY and CDR2 SVGEGT. CDR3 size: 15 residues. The V gene end was trimmed by 5 bases and the J gene end by 2 bases; junction bases not matched to a gene: 6. CDR3 nucleotides: TGTGCCAGCAGTCTTGACAGGGCTGGCAATCAGCCCCAGCATTTT. It translates to CASSLDRAGNQPQHF.

V usage is TRBV5-1 and J usage is TRBJ2-3; D is undetermined. The germline V gene encodes CDR1 SGHRS and CDR2 YFSETQ. The CDR3 is 15 amino acids. V was shortened by 4 bases and J by 3 bases, with 15 bases between the two germline ends. DNA of the CDR3: TGCGCCAGCAGCCCCGTTAGTTTAGCAACAGATACGCAGTATTTT. Its translation is CASSPVSLATDTQYF.

V gene TRBV19 combines with J gene TRBJ1-3; tentatively, D is TRBD1 (5 bases). CDR1 and CDR2 (germline): LNHDA, SQIVND (reference sequence). V lost 10 bases and J 2 bases, leaving 12 bases between the germline ends. The CDR3 has 13 amino acids. CDR3 in amino acids: CATGSGAGNTIYF. As DNA, the CDR3 is TGTGCCACCGGATCGGGGGCTGGAAACACCATATATTTT.

The V gene is TRBV27, the J gene TRBJ1-5; D might be TRBD1 (5 bases). V was cut by 6 bases and J by 6 bases, with 18 bases left in between. CDR1 MNHEY and CDR2 SMNVEV come from the germline V gene (reference sequence). The CDR3 extends over 15 amino acids. CDR3 nucleotide sequence: TGTGCCAGCAGCCAAGACAGTTTTAGTTTTCAGCCCCAGCATTTT. It translates to CASSQDSFSFQPQHF.

The V gene is TRBV6-5, the J gene TRBJ2-3, with D possibly being TRBD2 (5 bases). Germline values: CDR1 MNHEY, CDR2 SVGAGI. The CDR3 runs 13 residues. Trimming took 8 bases from V and 1 from J, leaving 10 bases between them. Written as DNA, the CDR3 is TGTGCCAGCCCCACGGAGGGCACAGATACGCAGTATTTT. Translation: CASPTEGTDTQYF.

This rearrangement joins TRBV25-1 to TRBJ2-4; 8 bases are a match to TRBD1. V lost 9 bases to trimming and J lost 1 base; unmatched junction nucleotides: 8. Germline CDR1 MGHDK, CDR2 SYGVNS. This CDR3 contains 15 residues. CDR3 in DNA: TGTGCCAGGGTCCTCAGGGGGCCGGCCAAAAACATTCAGTACTTC. Translating gives CARVLRGPAKNIQYF.

Here the CDR3 reads CASSLDRGQRGYTF. CDR3 DNA: TGTGCCAGCAGTCTCGACAGGGGGCAAAGGGGCTACACCTTC. This sequence joins TRBV27 and TRBJ1-2, with 10 bases identical to TRBD1. This CDR3 is 14 amino acids long. The ends lost 5 bases at V and 8 bases at J; junction bases unmatched: 8. Germline CDR1 reads MNHEY; CDR2 reads SMNVEV (reference sequence).

V gene TRBV4-1 combines with J gene TRBJ2-5; D not certain. Deletions cut 1 base from V and 3 bases from J, with 9 bases between. Germline V lookup: CDR1 MGHRA, CDR2 YSYEKL. The CDR3 runs to 14 residues. In DNA, the CDR3 is TGCGCCAGCAGCCAAGCGTTGGCAGAAGAGACCCAGTACTTC. Protein sequence: CASSQALAEETQYF.

The chain couples TRBV9 to TRBJ2-1; 10 nucleotides match TRBD2. Losses at the gene ends were 0 bases for V and 0 bases for J; bases not matched to a gene: 9. This CDR3 has 19 residues. Germline V gene lookup returns CDR1 SGDLS and CDR2 YYNGEE. The CDR3 reads CASSVGTSGVLFSYNEQFF. CDR3 nucleotides: TGTGCCAGCAGCGTAGGGACTAGCGGAGTCCTTTTCTCCTACAATGAGCAGTTCTTC.

CDR3 nucleotides: TGCGCCAGCAGCTTGGTTGGCAGCGGGAGCTTTGGTGAGCAGTTCTTC. Protein product: CASSLVGSGSFGEQFF. The V and J genes are TRBV5-1 and TRBJ2-1; 8 nucleotides match TRBD2. Looked up from germline, CDR1 is SGHRS and CDR2 is YFSETQ. The V and J ends lost 0 bases and 9 bases, in that order; junction bases with no gene match: 11. CDR3 length equals 16 residues.

The chain is built from TRBV6-2 or TRBV6-3 and TRBJ1-1; TRBD1 agrees at 7 bases. Germline trimming cut 2 bases from V and 0 bases from J; bases unmatched to any gene: 3. Germline-derived CDR1 and CDR2 are MNHEY and SVGEGT. The CDR3 covers 15 residues. In DNA, the CDR3 is TGTGCCAGCAGTTACAGGGGGCACATGAACACTGAAGCTTTCTTT. Translated, it gives CASSYRGHMNTEAFF.

This chain's CDR3 is CASSSGDSYYSGANVLTF. The CDR3 DNA is TGTGCCAGCAGTTCAGGGGACAGTTATTACTCTGGGGCCAACGTCCTGACTTTC. This chain joins TRBV27 and TRBJ2-6; 7 positions agree with TRBD1. This CDR3 has 18 residues. V gave up 4 bases and J gave up 0 bases; unmatched junction bases: 9. Germline V gene sequence: CDR1 MNHEY, CDR2 SMNVEV (reference sequence).

The V and J genes are TRBV6-6 and TRBJ2-4, with D unresolved. Germline assignment: CDR1 MNHNY and CDR2 SVGAGI (reference sequence). CDR3 length equals 12 residues. Trimming stripped 6 bases from V and 8 bases from J, with 11 bases between. The CDR3, as DNA: TGTGCCAGCAGCCCCTCCTCGGACATTCAGTACTTC. This codes for CASSPSSDIQYF.

This clone has just one count. The CDR3 loop reads CASSDSRQYYEQYF. CDR3 in DNA: TGTGCCAGCAGTGACAGTAGACAATACTACGAGCAGTACTTC. The V and J genes are TRBV6-1 and TRBJ2-7; no clear D gene. Germline values: CDR1 MNHNS, CDR2 SASEGT. This CDR3 spans 14 amino acids. The germline V and J ends were trimmed by 3 bases and 3 bases, with 12 bases remaining between them.

The rearrangement uses TRBV7-2 and TRBJ1-3, with 8 bases lining up with TRBD1. Germline CDR1 and CDR2: SGHTA and FQGNSA. Trimming cost V 3 bases and J 0 bases; bases outside gene matches: 1. This CDR3 is built from 15 residues. CDR3 amino acids: CASSFGQGSGNTIYF. CDR3 DNA sequence: TGTGCCAGCAGCTTCGGACAGGGCTCTGGAAACACCATATATTTT.

V and J are TRBV18 and TRBJ2-7, with 8 bases lining up with TRBD1. Germline V lookup: CDR1 KGHSH, CDR2 LQKENI. V gave up 1 base and J gave up 2 bases; unmatched junction bases: 4. CDR3 size: 15 residues. The CDR3 is CASSPLGTGTYEQYF. For the CDR3, the DNA is TGTGCCAGCTCACCACTGGGGACAGGAACCTACGAGCAGTACTTC.

The count of this clone is one. The V and J genes are TRBV27 and TRBJ1-5; tentatively, D is TRBD1 (6 bases). Germline assignment: CDR1 MNHEY and CDR2 SMNVEV (reference sequence). The CDR3 loop spans 14 amino acids. Trimming stripped 6 bases from V and 0 bases from J, with 9 bases between. Here the CDR3 reads CASRTGYSNQPQHF. As DNA, the CDR3 is TGTGCCAGCAGAACAGGGTATAGCAATCAGCCCCAGCATTTT.

V usage is TRBV14 and J usage is TRBJ2-1; the match to TRBD1 covers 7 bases. The CDR3 is 15 residues long. After removal of 4 bases from V and 4 bases from J, the junction contained 7 bases not matched to a gene. The germline V gene encodes CDR1 SGHDN and CDR2 FVKESK. CDR3 amino acids: CASSPRTGWYNEQFF. The CDR3 nucleotides are TGTGCCAGCAGCCCCCGGACAGGTTGGTACAATGAGCAGTTCTTC.

The chain combines TRBV5-1 with TRBJ2-3; 9 nucleotides align to TRBD1. V was clipped by 3 bases and J by 4 bases; unmatched bases: 6. The CDR3 sequence is 15 residues long. Germline V lookup: CDR1 SGHRS, CDR2 YFSETQ. CDR3 sequence (DNA): TGCGCCAGCAGCTCCGGGACAGGGTACTCAGATACGCAGTATTTT. It is translated as CASSSGTGYSDTQYF.

The chain joins TRBV4-1 to TRBJ1-2; D not resolved. Germline lookup yields CDR1 MGHRA and CDR2 YSYEKL. V dropped 0 bases and J dropped 4 bases, with 18 bases sitting between them. This CDR3 has 17 residues. The DNA of the CDR3 is TGCGCCAGCAGCCAAGAGCCCCGGCAGGAGGGTCTCTATGGCTACACCTTC. Amino acids: CASSQEPRQEGLYGYTF.

This clone has more than one count but fewer than ten. The V gene is TRBV6-6, the J gene TRBJ1-4; no clear D gene. The V end lost 5 bases, the J end lost 7 bases, and 17 bases lay between the germline ends. CDR3 length: 15 residues. Germline V CDR1 and CDR2: MNHNY, SVGAGI (reference sequence). The CDR3 DNA reads as TGTGCCAGCAGTCGCGGGGTTCATCGGGCTGAAAAACTGTTTTTT. Translation gives CASSRGVHRAEKLFF.

The chain carries TRBV6-5 and TRBJ1-2; D perhaps matches TRBD1 (6 bases). This CDR3 has 13 amino acids. Trimming pared 7 bases from V and 5 bases from J, leaving 14 bases between. Germline-derived CDR1 and CDR2 are MNHEY and SVGAGI. CDR3 nucleotides: TGTGCCAGCATCCCGGGACACGGATATGGCTACACCTTC. It codes for CASIPGHGYGYTF.

There are a few counts of this clone. The CDR3 region is CAWSVRGAGHYEQYF. The CDR3 DNA follows: TGTGCCTGGAGTGTACGGGGGGCGGGTCATTACGAGCAGTACTTC. The rearrangement joins TRBV30 to TRBJ2-7; TRBD2 might be the D (7 bases). The CDR3 is 15 amino acids. V lost 0 bases and J 4 bases, leaving 16 bases between the germline ends. Germline assignment: CDR1 GTSNPN and CDR2 SVGIG (reference sequence).

V gene TRBV20-1 combines with J gene TRBJ2-7; 9 positions agree with TRBD2. The CDR3 sequence is 14 residues long. Germline assignment: CDR1 DFQATT and CDR2 SNEGSKA (reference sequence). V lost 3 bases to trimming and J lost 2 bases; unmatched junction nucleotides: 5. For the CDR3, the DNA is TGCAGTGCTAGTCTTCCTAGCGGGACCTACGAGCAGTACTTC. This sequence encodes CSASLPSGTYEQYF.